A selection of T cell receptor beta chains follows, all from one sample in a study of blood T cell repertoires in COVID-19. Libraries were prepared by immunoSEQ multiplex PCR; TCRdb keeps only in-frame clonotypes and omits some of them. The sample contains tens of thousands of clones, roughly 85% of which appear only once. Sequencing used peripheral blood. These receptors originate from a human donor in a cohort sampled during active COVID-19. Both conserved end residues are part of each CDR3. A D gene is named only where the DNA matches it firmly. A clone size is listed for some rows: how often the clone was seen (once, few, many), or a class if it is expanded.

>TRBV19|NA|NA|TRBJ1-4
CASSRREGQLDEKLFF
TGTGCCAGTAGTAGGCGGGAAGGACAACTAGATGAAAAACTGTTTTTT
>TRBV25-1|NA|NA|TRBJ1-2
CASSYRSSGYTF
TGTGCCAGCAGTTACCGGTCCTCTGGCTACACCTTC
>TRBV27|TRBD2|NA|TRBJ2-1
CASSYSPPGLAGIEYEQFF
TGTGCCAGCAGTTATTCACCCCCGGGACTAGCGGGAATCGAGTATGAGCAGTTCTTC
>TRBV4-1|TRBD1|NA|TRBJ1-5
CASSQDDREGQPQHF
TGCGCCAGCAGCCAGGATGACAGGGAAGGCCAGCCCCAGCATTTT
>TRBV5-1|TRBD2|NA|TRBJ2-7
CASSLRGAYEQYF
TGCGCCAGCAGCTTGCGGGGGGCCTACGAGCAGTACTTC
>TRBV27|TRBD2|NA|TRBJ2-1
CASSSSGYGYNEQFF
TGTGCCAGCAGTTCTAGCGGGTACGGGTATAATGAGCAGTTCTTC
>TRBV7-2|TRBD1|once|TRBJ1-3
CASSQGANTIYF
TGTGCCAGCAGCCAGGGGGCGAACACCATATATTTT
>TRBV29-1|TRBD2|once|TRBJ2-1
CSVVGTSGRLNEQFF
TGCAGCGTTGTAGGGACTAGCGGGAGGTTAAATGAGCAGTTCTTC
>TRBV7-9|TRBD1|NA|TRBJ1-6
CASSTGQGYSPLHF
TGTGCCAGCAGCACCGGACAGGGTTATTCACCCCTCCACTTT
>TRBV5-1|NA|NA|TRBJ1-1
CASSLAGSGAEAFF
TGCGCCAGCAGCTTGGCGGGGAGTGGGGCTGAAGCTTTCTTT
>TRBV29-1|NA|NA|TRBJ2-1
CSAEEGEQFF
TGCAGCGCTGAGGAGGGCGAGCAGTTCTTC
>TRBV6-5|TRBD2|NA|TRBJ2-7
CASSTRTSGRYEQYF
TGTGCCAGCAGTACTCGGACTAGCGGGAGGTACGAGCAGTACTTC
>TRBV3-1/TRBV3-2|NA|NA|TRBJ1-2
CASSQDRRSNYGYTF
TGTGCCAGCAGCCAAGACCGACGGAGTAACTATGGCTACACCTTC
>TRBV7-2|TRBD1|NA|TRBJ1-6
CASSFDRARGAPLHF
TGTGCCAGCAGCTTCGACAGGGCCAGAGGAGCACCCCTCCACTTT
>TRBV7-2|NA|NA|TRBJ2-2
CASSPQGGAGELFF
TGTGCCAGCAGCCCACAGGGGGGGGCCGGGGAGCTGTTTTTT